In this sample, the clone carrying this T cell receptor (beta chain) turned up a few times. No antigen is known for it. The CDR3 runs to 15 residues. Germline CDR1 reads SGHRS; CDR2 reads YFSETQ. Unmatched junction bases numbered 7, after V lost 4 bases and J lost 6 bases. The data were taken from a study of identical twins. Study-wide points: The conclusions drew on cross-sectional statistical analysis instead of tracking the same donors. Insertions ran lower in abundant cord blood beta clonotypes, though not in memory repertoires.

Every one of the donors was a healthy Caucasian. Via MiXCR, TCRdb re-called the 5' RACE reads, giving one row per CDR3 protein. The table records hundreds of thousands of distinct CDR3 sequences, 9% to 15% of them present only once. These data were also reused for a study on yellow fever vaccine responses in identical twins.

The sequence was collected from a woman aged 18-29 years in good health. This sequence joins TRBV5-1 and TRBJ1-6; 7 bases match TRBD1. Source material: PBMCs. The CDR3 protein is CASSPIQGSNSPLHF. CDR3 coding DNA: TGCGCCAGCAGCCCAATACAGGGGTCTAATTCACCCCTCCACTTT.